These 14 T cell receptor beta chains were sequenced from one sample in a study of T cells after yellow fever vaccination. TCRdb processed the 5' RACE reads anew with MiXCR; each CDR3 protein has one entry. The repertoire consists of 500,000 to 650,000 distinct CDR3 sequences, with approximately 13% occurring once and the leading ten covering about an eighth. This specimen consisted of PBMCs, obtained on the day of the yellow fever booster vaccination. The source of these receptors is a man aged 30-40 years who received the YFV17D yellow fever vaccine.

This CDR3 is CASSKRVNTEAFF. The CDR3 DNA sequence: TGTGCCAGCAGCAAGCGGGTGAACACTGAAGCTTTCTTT. The V call is TRBV27, the J call TRBJ1-1; D is ambiguous. Germline V gene data show CDR1 as MNHEY and CDR2 as SMNVEV (reference sequence). This CDR3 comprises 13 residues. V was trimmed by 6 bases and J by 0 bases, leaving 8 bases between them.

The chain uses TRBV27 and TRBJ2-7; the D gene could be TRBD1 or TRBD2 (5 bases each). V dropped 2 bases and J dropped 3 bases, with 20 bases sitting between them. Germline V gives CDR1 MNHEY, CDR2 SMNVEV (reference sequence). The CDR3 length is 17 residues. DNA for the CDR3: TGTGCCAGCAGTTTAAAACCCTCGGGGCTAGCAGGCTACGAGCAGTACTTC. Translation: CASSLKPSGLAGYEQYF.

The J gene is TRBJ1-2, the V gene TRBV29-1, with D possibly being TRBD1 (5 bases). V lost 4 bases, J lost 0 bases, and 9 bases lay in between. Per the germline V gene, CDR1 is SQVTM and CDR2 is ANQGSEA. The CDR3 consists of 13 residues. This chain's CDR3 is CSVAGGANYGYTF. The DNA of the CDR3 is TGCAGCGTTGCTGGGGGAGCTAACTATGGCTACACCTTC.

This chain connects TRBV9 to TRBJ2-7; D gene uncertain. This CDR3 comprises 13 residues. Germline CDR1 and CDR2: SGDLS and YYNGEE. Between the trimmed V and J ends, which lost 4 bases and 6 bases, there was a span of 14 bases. CDR3 in DNA: TGTGCCAGCAGCCCCCTCCTGAGCCCCGAGCAGTACTTC. It translates to CASSPLLSPEQYF.

This chain links TRBV5-1 with TRBJ2-2; D is uncertain. The V gene lost 0 bases and the J gene lost 0 bases, with 9 bases spanning the gap. This CDR3 has 16 residues. Germline CDR1 and CDR2: SGHRS and YFSETQ. The CDR3 DNA reads as TGCGCCAGCAGCTTGGCCGCAGGCGCGAACACCGGGGAGCTGTTTTTT. It is translated as CASSLAAGANTGELFF.

V is TRBV24-1 and J is TRBJ2-2, with 9 bases fitting TRBD1. V shed 3 bases, J shed 9 bases, and the junction held 7 bases outside the gene matches. Germline V lookup: CDR1 KGHDR, CDR2 SFDVKD. The CDR3 has 15 amino acids. The CDR3 nucleotides read TGTGCCACCAGTGATCTTGCCGGGACAGGGAGGGAGCTGTTTTTT. As protein: CATSDLAGTGRELFF.

CDR3 protein: CASSDGRSGYTF. For the CDR3, the DNA is TGTGCCAGCAGCGACGGTCGGTCCGGCTACACCTTC. This chain links TRBV5-5 with TRBJ1-2, with D uncertain. Germline V CDR1 and CDR2: SGHKS, YYEKEE (reference sequence). This CDR3 is 12 amino acids long. V lost 4 bases to trimming and J lost 8 bases, with 12 bases between them.

The chain couples TRBV7-9 to TRBJ2-5; TRBD1 might be the D (6 bases). The germline V and J ends were trimmed by 6 bases and 2 bases, with 13 bases remaining between them. This CDR3 spans 14 amino acids. The V gene's germline CDR1 is SEHNR and CDR2 FQNEAQ (reference sequence). CDR3 in DNA: TGTGCCAGCAGATCCGGGACACGACAAGAGACCCAGTACTTC. Its protein product is CASRSGTRQETQYF.

The sample holds a few counts of this clonotype. The V and J genes are TRBV24-1 and TRBJ2-1, with unresolved D. Germline V CDR1 and CDR2: KGHDR, SFDVKD. V lost 12 bases and J 0 bases, leaving 5 bases between the germline ends. The CDR3 has 11 residues. The DNA of the CDR3 is TGTGCCGTTAGCTCCTACAATGAGCAGTTCTTC. Translated: CAVSSYNEQFF.

The chain recombines TRBV7-6 with TRBJ2-5; 9 positions agree with TRBD1. With 4 bases clipped from V and 4 bases from J, the junction kept 10 bases outside the gene matches. The CDR3 loop spans 16 amino acids. Germline V gene data show CDR1 as SGHVS and CDR2 as FNYEAQ. The DNA of the CDR3 is TGTGCCAGCAGCTCGCGACAGGGGGTACAAGTAGAGACCCAGTACTTC. Protein: CASSSRQGVQVETQYF. The full variable domain, its missing parts supplied by reference TRBV7-6 and TRBJ2-5, is GAGVSQSPRYKVTKRGQDVALRCDPISGHVSLYWYRQALGQGPEFLTYFNYEAQQDKSGLPNDRFSAERPEGSISTLTIQRTEQRDSAMYRCASSSRQGVQVETQYFGPGTRLLVL.

This sequence joins TRBV20-1 and TRBJ2-1; D unclear. The germline CDR1 and CDR2 sequences are DFQATT and SNEGSKA (reference sequence). The CDR3 is made up of 11 amino acids. V was cut by 1 base and J by 10 bases, with 8 bases left in between. CDR3 in amino acids: CSARVVDEQFF. The CDR3 coding sequence is TGCAGTGCTAGAGTGGTAGACGAGCAGTTCTTC.

This clonotype appeared a few times. The chain joins TRBV7-2 to TRBJ2-7; 8 positions match TRBD1. Trimming took 5 bases from V and 2 from J; bases not matched to a gene: 8. CDR1 is SGHTA, CDR2 FQGNSA, per germline. This CDR3 is built from 15 residues. The CDR3 protein is CASSHDRGPPYEQYF. The CDR3 nucleotides are TGTGCCAGCAGCCACGACAGGGGCCCTCCCTACGAGCAGTACTTC.

This clonotype was counted between two and nine times. The rearrangement joins TRBV4-2 to TRBJ1-1; D is unclear. V lost 0 bases, J lost 6 bases, and 23 bases lay in between. This CDR3 spans 18 amino acids. Germline CDR1 is LGHNA and CDR2 is YNFKEQ. This chain's CDR3 is CASSQDLSAGNHGAEAFF. In nucleotides, the CDR3 is TGTGCCAGCAGCCAAGATCTGAGCGCAGGAAATCATGGAGCTGAAGCTTTCTTT.

The chain uses TRBV5-4 and TRBJ2-7, with D maybe TRBD1 (5 bases). The V end was cut by 0 bases, the J end by 5 bases, with 15 bases between. Germline CDR1 SGHNT, CDR2 YYREEE (reference sequence). There are 15 residues in the CDR3. CDR3 sequence (DNA): TGTGCCAGCAGCTTGGAGGCAGGGCTGTGGCACGAGCAGTACTTC. It translates to CASSLEAGLWHEQYF.